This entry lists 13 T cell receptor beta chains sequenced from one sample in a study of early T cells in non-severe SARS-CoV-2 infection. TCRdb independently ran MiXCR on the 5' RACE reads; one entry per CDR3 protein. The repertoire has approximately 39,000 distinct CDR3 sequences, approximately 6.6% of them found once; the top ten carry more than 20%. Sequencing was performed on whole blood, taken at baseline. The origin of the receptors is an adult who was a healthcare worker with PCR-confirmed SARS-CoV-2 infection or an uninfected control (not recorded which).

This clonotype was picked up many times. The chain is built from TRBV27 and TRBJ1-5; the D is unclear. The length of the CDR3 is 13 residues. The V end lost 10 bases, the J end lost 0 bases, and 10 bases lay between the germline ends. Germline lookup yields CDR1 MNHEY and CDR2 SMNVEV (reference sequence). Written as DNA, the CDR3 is TGTGCCAACACAGAATTTAGCAATCAGCCCCAGCATTTT. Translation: CANTEFSNQPQHF.

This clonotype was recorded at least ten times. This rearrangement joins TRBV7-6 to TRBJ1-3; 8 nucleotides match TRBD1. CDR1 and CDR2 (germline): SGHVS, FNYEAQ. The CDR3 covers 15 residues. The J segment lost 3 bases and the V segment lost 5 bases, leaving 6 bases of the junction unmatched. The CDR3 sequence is CASSKQGGSGNTIYF. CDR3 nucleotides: TGTGCCAGCAGCAAACAGGGGGGAAGTGGAAACACCATATATTTT.

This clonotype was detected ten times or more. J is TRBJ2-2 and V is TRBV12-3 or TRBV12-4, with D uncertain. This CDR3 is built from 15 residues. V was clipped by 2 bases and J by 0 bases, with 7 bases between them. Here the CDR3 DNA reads TGTGCCAGCAGTTTAAGGCAGCCGAACACCGGGGAGCTGTTTTTT. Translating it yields CASSLRQPNTGELFF.

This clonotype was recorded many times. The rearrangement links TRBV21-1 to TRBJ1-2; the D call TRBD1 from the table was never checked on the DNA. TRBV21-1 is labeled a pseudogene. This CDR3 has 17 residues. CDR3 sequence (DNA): TGTGCCAGCAGCAAAGCTTTAGAGGGGGCGAGAGTCTATGGCTACACCTTC. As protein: CASSKALEGARVYGYTF.

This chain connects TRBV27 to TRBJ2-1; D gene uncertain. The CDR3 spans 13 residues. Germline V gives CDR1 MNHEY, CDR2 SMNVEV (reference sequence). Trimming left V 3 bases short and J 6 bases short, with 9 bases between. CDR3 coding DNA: TGTGCCAGCAGTTTTAATCTGTTCAATGAGCAGTTCTTC. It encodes CASSFNLFNEQFF.

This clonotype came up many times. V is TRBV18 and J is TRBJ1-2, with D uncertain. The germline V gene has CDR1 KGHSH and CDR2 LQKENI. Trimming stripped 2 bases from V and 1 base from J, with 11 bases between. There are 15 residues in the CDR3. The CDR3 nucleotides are TGTGCCAGCTCACCAACCTTTCAACGTAACTATGGCTACACCTTC. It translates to CASSPTFQRNYGYTF.

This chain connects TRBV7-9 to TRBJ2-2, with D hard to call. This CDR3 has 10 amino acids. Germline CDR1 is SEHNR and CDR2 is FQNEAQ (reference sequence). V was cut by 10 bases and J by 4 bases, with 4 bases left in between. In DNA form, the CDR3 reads TGTGCCATTCCCACCGGGGAGCTGTTTTTT. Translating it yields CAIPTGELFF.

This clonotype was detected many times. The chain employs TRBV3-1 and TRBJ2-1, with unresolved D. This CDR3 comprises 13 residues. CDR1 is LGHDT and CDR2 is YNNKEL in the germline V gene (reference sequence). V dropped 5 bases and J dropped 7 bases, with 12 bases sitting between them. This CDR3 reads CASSFRSSNEQFF. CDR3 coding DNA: TGTGCCAGCAGCTTCCGGAGCAGTAATGAGCAGTTCTTC.

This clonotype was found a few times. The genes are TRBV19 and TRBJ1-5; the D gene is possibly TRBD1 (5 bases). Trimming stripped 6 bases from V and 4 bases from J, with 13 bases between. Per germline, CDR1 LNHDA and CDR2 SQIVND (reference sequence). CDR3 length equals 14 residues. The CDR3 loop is CASRFWDGNQPQHF. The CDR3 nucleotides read TGTGCCAGTAGATTCTGGGACGGAAATCAGCCCCAGCATTTT.

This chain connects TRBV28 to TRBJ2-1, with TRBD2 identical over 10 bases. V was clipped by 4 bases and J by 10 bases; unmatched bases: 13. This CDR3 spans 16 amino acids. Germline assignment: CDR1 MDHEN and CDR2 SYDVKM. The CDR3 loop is CASSSTGTSVPREQFF. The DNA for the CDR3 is TGTGCCAGCAGTTCCACCGGGACTAGCGTCCCAAGGGAGCAGTTCTTC.

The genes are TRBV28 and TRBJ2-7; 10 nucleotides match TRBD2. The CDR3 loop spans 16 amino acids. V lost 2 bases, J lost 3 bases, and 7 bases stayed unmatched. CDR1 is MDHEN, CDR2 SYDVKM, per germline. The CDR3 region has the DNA TGTGCCAGCAGTTTACGAGCGGGAGGGCCGGTCTACGAGCAGTACTTC. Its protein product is CASSLRAGGPVYEQYF.

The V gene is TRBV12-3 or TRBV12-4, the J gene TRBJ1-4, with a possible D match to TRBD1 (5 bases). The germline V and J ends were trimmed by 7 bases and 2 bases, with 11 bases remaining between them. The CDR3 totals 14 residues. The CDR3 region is CASTPTATNEKLFF. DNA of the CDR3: TGTGCCAGCACACCGACAGCCACTAATGAAAAACTGTTTTTT.

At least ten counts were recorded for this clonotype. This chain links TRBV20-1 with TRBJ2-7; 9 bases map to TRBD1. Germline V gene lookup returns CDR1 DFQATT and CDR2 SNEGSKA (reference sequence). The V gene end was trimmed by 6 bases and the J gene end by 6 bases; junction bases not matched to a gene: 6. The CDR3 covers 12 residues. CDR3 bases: TGCAGTGCAGGTGGACAGGGGAGCGAGCAGTACTTC. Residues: CSAGGQGSEQYF.